The 8 T cell receptor beta chains listed next were all sequenced from one sample in a study of shared clonotypes between healthy human individuals. CD8 cells regarded as naive lacked CD45RO, were positively chosen for CCR7, and omitted terminally differentiated effector memory CD45RA+ cells. Sequencing used immunoSEQ multiplex PCR; TCRdb keeps in-frame clones, though not all of them. The data contain about 2.2 million clones, around 95% of them singletons. The source material was naive CD8+ T cells from PBMCs. These receptors originate from a man aged 18-30 years in good health. Some clones in this sample may be carry-over from other donors' samples.

This chain uses TRBV29-1 with TRBJ2-1; 7 nucleotides align to TRBD2. Germline V lookup: CDR1 SQVTM, CDR2 ANQGSEA. The CDR3 runs 14 residues. J gave up 0 bases and V 3 bases, and 2 bases lay outside the gene matches. The CDR3 bases are TGCAGCGTTGAGGGAGGGCCCTCCTACAATGAGCAGTTCTTC. Protein sequence: CSVEGGPSYNEQFF.

The chain is built from TRBV27 and TRBJ2-2; possibly TRBD2 for D (5 bases). V dropped 7 bases and J dropped 4 bases, with 16 bases sitting between them. The CDR3 runs 15 residues. Germline CDR1 is MNHEY and CDR2 is SMNVEV (reference sequence). Here the CDR3 reads CASTYFIGGTGELFF. As DNA, the CDR3 is TGTGCCAGCACCTACTTTATTGGAGGCACCGGGGAGCTGTTTTTT.

The CDR3 DNA is TGTGCCAGCAGCCAAGGGACAGGGCTTGGAAACACCATATATTTT. Its protein product is CASSQGTGLGNTIYF. The genes are TRBV4-2 and TRBJ1-3; 8 positions match TRBD1. Germline V gene lookup returns CDR1 LGHNA and CDR2 YNFKEQ. V lost 1 base to trimming and J lost 3 bases; unmatched junction nucleotides: 2. The CDR3 extends over 15 amino acids.

The chain uses TRBV30 and TRBJ2-3; TRBD2 matches 8 bases. J lost 4 bases, V lost 2 bases, and 8 bases had no gene match. The CDR3 is 15 residues long. Germline V gene sequence: CDR1 GTSNPN, CDR2 SVGIG (reference sequence). CDR3 region: CAWSNTGGPADTQYF. The CDR3 region has the DNA TGTGCCTGGAGTAATACGGGAGGGCCCGCAGATACGCAGTATTTT.

Remarks on this clone: Other DNA sequences in this specimen translate into the identical CDR3. The chain uses TRBV7-3 and TRBJ2-1, with a tentative D call TRBD2 (7 bases). The CDR3 contains 15 residues. Germline V lookup: CDR1 SGHTA, CDR2 FQGTGA. The V and J ends lost 5 bases and 1 base respectively, with 12 bases between them. Here the CDR3 reads CASSPKGGSYNEQFF. The CDR3 bases are TGTGCCAGCAGCCCCAAGGGGGGGTCCTACAATGAGCAGTTCTTC. The full variable domain, with the rest looked up from reference TRBV7-3 and TRBJ2-1, is GAGVSQTPSNKVTEKGKYVELRCDPISGHTALYWYRQSLGQGPEFLIYFQGTGAADDSGLPNDRFFAVRPEGSVSTLKIQRTERGDSAVYLCASSPKGGSYNEQFFGPGTRLTVL.

This chain connects TRBV27 to TRBJ2-7, with 12 bases identical to TRBD2. Germline CDR1 and CDR2: MNHEY and SMNVEV (reference sequence). J gave up 4 bases and V 9 bases, and 7 bases lay outside the gene matches. This CDR3 is 14 amino acids long. CDR3 protein: CASEPGTSGYEQYF. CDR3 nucleotides: TGTGCCAGTGAACCCGGGACTAGCGGGTACGAGCAGTACTTC.

This chain connects TRBV11-2 to TRBJ2-2; 10 positions agree with TRBD2. Per germline, CDR1 SGHAT and CDR2 FQNNGV. Losses at the gene ends were 3 bases for V and 1 base for J; bases not matched to a gene: 5. This CDR3 has 17 amino acids. CDR3 sequence: CASSFGLAGVNTGELFF. The CDR3 DNA follows: TGTGCCAGCAGCTTCGGTCTAGCGGGGGTGAACACCGGGGAGCTGTTTTTT.

The table lists this clone with a few counts. The chain carries TRBV9 and TRBJ1-1; D is uncertain. Germline V gene data show CDR1 as SGDLS and CDR2 as YYNGEE. The CDR3 covers 14 residues. The germline V and J ends were trimmed by 1 base and 1 base, with 8 bases remaining between them. DNA for the CDR3: TGTGCCAGCAGCGTATCGTTCGGGAACACTGAAGCTTTCTTT. It specifies CASSVSFGNTEAFF. Full variable domain (rest looked up from reference TRBV9 and TRBJ1-1): DSGVTQTPKHLITATGQRVTLRCSPRSGDLSVYWYQQSLDQGLQFLIQYYNGEERAKGNILERFSAQQFPDLHSELNLSSLELGDSALYFCASSVSFGNTEAFFGQGTRLTVV.